This T cell receptor beta chain is drawn from a study of blood T cells in healthy people across ages. Study findings and constraints: Samples with more naive T cells showed higher observed beta diversity. Compared with aged donors, long-lived donors showed fewer expanded clones, suggesting selection.

Losses at the gene ends were 2 bases for V and 2 bases for J; bases not matched to a gene: 5. CDR1 SGHTA and CDR2 FQGNSA come from the germline V gene. The CDR3 has 16 residues. The authors ran a second PCR of about 6 to 12 cycles using a sample-barcoded 5' primer and a J-beta primer mix. Each cDNA was tagged by a template-switch adaptor containing 12 random nucleotides. TCRdb redid the calling of the 5' RACE reads with MiXCR, one entry per CDR3 protein. The sample holds approximately 1.5 million distinct CDR3 sequences; 42% are singletons and the top ten take approximately 4%. Comments on this clonotype: The antigen remains unidentified.

Per sample, at least 5.5 micrograms of total RNA were extracted. This TCR was recovered from a woman aged 18 to 35 in good health. What was sequenced was blood. This chain joins TRBV7-2 and TRBJ2-2, with 7 bases matching TRBD2. For the CDR3, the DNA is TGTGCCAGCAGCTTAATGGGCGGGGGAAACACCGGGGAGCTGTTTTTT. Amino acids: CASSLMGGGNTGELFF.